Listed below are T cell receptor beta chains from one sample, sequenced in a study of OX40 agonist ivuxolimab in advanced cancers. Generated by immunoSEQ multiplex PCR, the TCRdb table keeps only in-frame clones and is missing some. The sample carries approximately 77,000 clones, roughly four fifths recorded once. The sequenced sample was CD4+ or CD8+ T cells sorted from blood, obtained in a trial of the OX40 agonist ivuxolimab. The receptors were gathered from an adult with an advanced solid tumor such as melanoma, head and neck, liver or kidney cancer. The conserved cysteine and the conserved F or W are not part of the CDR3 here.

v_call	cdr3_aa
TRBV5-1	ASSFGAVEDEKLF
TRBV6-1	ASRGQSPLNTGELF
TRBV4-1	ASSPGLAGATDTQY
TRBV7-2	ASSPPRGQAYNEQF
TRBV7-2	ASSLDLGADIQY
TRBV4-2	ASSQDGNRVDSEQY
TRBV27	ASRTRIGRNYNEQF
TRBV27	ASSPNSIGRGTQF
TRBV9	ASSVRQGANQPQH
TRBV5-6	ASSVGPAGYSPLH
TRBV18	ASSPPGRASTGELF
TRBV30	AYRLAGGRYEQY
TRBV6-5	ASSNGLPIGEQY
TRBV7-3	ASSSPGQRSNQPQH
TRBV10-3	AISELASYEQY
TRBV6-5	ASSYSGAGRREQY
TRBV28	ASPPSGQGYTEAF
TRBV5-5	ASSAGQGTLFLYEQY
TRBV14	ASSQLGGPPGNTIY
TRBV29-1	SVDPGYSTDTQY
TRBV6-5	ASRKDRSPDTQY
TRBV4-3	ASSQDGQASSYEQY
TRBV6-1	ASTKTANTGELF
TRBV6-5	ASSRVFDSQETQY
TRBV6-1	ASSEAKGTVQPQH
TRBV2	ASSSETQY
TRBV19	ASTGQGGLQPQH
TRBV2	AVGERGDTQY